These T cell receptor beta chains were read from a single sample in a study of response to subunit inactivated influenza vaccine. Each CDR3 protein gets one entry after TCRdb re-called the RT-PCR reads with MiXCR. The repertoire holds about 700,000 distinct CDR3 sequences, with 12% to 15% as singletons. The sequencing used PBMCs from blood, collected 14 to 15 days before vaccination. These receptors all come from a man in his fifties who received an inactivated influenza vaccine. Both conserved end residues are part of each CDR3. D genes are given only for firm matches. Expanded clones get a size class; other rows say once, few or many, or leave the size out.

cdr3_aa	cdr3_nt	v_call	d_call	j_call	clone_size
CASSQDLGTGKTGELFF	TGCGCCAGCAGCCAAGATCTGGGGACAGGGAAAACCGGGGAGCTGTTTTTT	TRBV4-3	TRBD1	TRBJ2-2	many
CASSALGTSVREQFF	TGTGCCAGCAGCGCCTTGGGGACTAGCGTACGTGAGCAGTTCTTC	TRBV9	TRBD2	TRBJ2-1	-
CASSPIQGRTEAFF	TGTGCCAGCTCACCGATACAGGGCCGCACTGAAGCTTTCTTT	TRBV18	-	TRBJ1-1	-
CASSLGVAGHNEQFF	TGCGCCAGCAGCTTGGGGGTAGCGGGACACAATGAGCAGTTCTTC	TRBV5-1	TRBD2	TRBJ2-1	few
CASSLRGQLPSDSNQPQHF	TGTGCCAGCAGCTTAAGAGGACAGCTACCATCGGATAGCAATCAGCCCCAGCATTTT	TRBV7-8	-	TRBJ1-5	few
CASSLDGQGATPGEKLFF	TGCGCCAGCAGCCTGGACGGGCAGGGGGCGACCCCGGGTGAAAAACTGTTTTTT	TRBV4-1	TRBD1	TRBJ1-4	few
CASSPARDSLGYTF	TGCGCCAGCAGCCCGGCCCGGGACAGCTTGGGCTACACCTTC	TRBV4-3	TRBD1	TRBJ1-2	-
CASSGTSGRARNEQFF	TGCGCCAGCAGCGGGACTAGCGGGAGGGCCCGGAATGAGCAGTTCTTC	TRBV4-3	TRBD2	TRBJ2-1	few
CASSLYWTSGRWSTDTQYF	TGTGCCAGCAGTTTATATTGGACTAGCGGGAGGTGGAGCACAGATACGCAGTATTTT	TRBV28	TRBD2	TRBJ2-3	-
CASYGEEQYF	TGTGCCAGCTATGGGGAGGAGCAGTACTTC	TRBV2	-	TRBJ2-7	few
CASSDGQVPHNEQFF	TGTGCCAGCTCAGACGGACAAGTCCCACACAATGAGCAGTTCTTC	TRBV18	-	TRBJ2-1	-